Each of the 28 T cell receptor beta chains below was sequenced from the same sample in a study of shared clonotypes between healthy human individuals. Profiled with immunoSEQ multiplex PCR; TCRdb holds only in-frame clones, not every one. The repertoire holds around 1.9 million clones, just over 90% seen once, with 1.7% in the top ten. Selected positively for CCR7 and CD45RO-negative, naive CD8 cells excluded terminally differentiated effector memory CD45RA+ cells. The sequencing sample was made of naive CD8+ T cells from PBMCs. These receptors originate from a man younger than 30 in good health. Some clones in this sample may be carry-over from other donors' samples.

The chain carries TRBV9 and TRBJ2-1; D is possibly TRBD2 (6 bases). From germline, CDR1 is SGDLS and CDR2 YYNGEE. The V gene lost 0 bases and the J gene lost 0 bases, with 16 bases spanning the gap. The CDR3 runs to 18 residues. The CDR3 DNA is TGTGCCAGCAGCGTAGTTGGGACTCCCCATAGCTCCTACAATGAGCAGTTCTTC. Protein sequence: CASSVVGTPHSSYNEQFF.

The J gene is TRBJ2-3, the V gene TRBV28; D is possibly TRBD1 or TRBD2 (5 bases each). The ends were cut back, 3 bases at V and 6 bases at J, with 10 bases in the middle. CDR3 length: 13 amino acids. Per germline, CDR1 MDHEN and CDR2 SYDVKM. Here the CDR3 DNA reads TGTGCCAGCAGTTTTTGGGGGAGCGATACGCAGTATTTT. Translated, it gives CASSFWGSDTQYF.

The V call is TRBV11-2, the J call TRBJ1-6; tentative D call: TRBD1 (5 bases). CDR3 length equals 15 residues. The germline V gene has CDR1 SGHAT and CDR2 FQNNGV. With 0 bases removed from V and 7 bases from J, the gap between germline ends came to 10 bases. The CDR3, as DNA: TGTGCCAGCAGCTTAGATCTAGGGACGAATTCACCCCTCCACTTT. This translates into CASSLDLGTNSPLHF. The whole variable domain, filled in from reference TRBV11-2 and TRBJ1-6, reads EAGVAQSPRYKIIEKRQSVAFWCNPISGHATLYWYQQILGQGPKLLIQFQNNGVVDDSQLPKDRFSAERLKGVDSTLKIQPAKLEDSAVYLCASSLDLGTNSPLHFGNGTRLTVT.

This clone has a single count. This rearrangement joins TRBV27 to TRBJ1-5, with D tentatively TRBD1 (6 bases). V lost 7 bases and J 2 bases, leaving 9 bases between the germline ends. CDR1 and CDR2 from the germline V gene are MNHEY and SMNVEV (reference sequence). CDR3 length: 13 residues. The chain's CDR3 is CASKGDGNQPQHF. The CDR3 nucleotides are TGTGCCAGCAAGGGGGATGGCAATCAGCCCCAGCATTTT.

The V gene is TRBV28, the J gene TRBJ2-7; D gene unclear. V was clipped by 1 base and J by 11 bases, with 15 bases between them. Germline V gene lookup returns CDR1 MDHEN and CDR2 SYDVKM. The CDR3 has 13 amino acids. DNA for the CDR3: TGTGCCAGCAGTTTATTCCCTTGGGCATGGGAGTACTTC. Protein: CASSLFPWAWEYF.

This chain joins TRBV28 and TRBJ2-1, with D unresolved. The CDR3 is 14 amino acids. CDR1 is MDHEN, CDR2 SYDVKM, per germline. Trimming removed 1 base at V and 8 bases at J, with 12 bases between. This CDR3 is CASSLLGSLDEQFF. Here the CDR3 DNA reads TGTGCCAGCAGTTTATTGGGTAGCTTGGATGAGCAGTTCTTC.

This chain connects TRBV7-6 to TRBJ2-3; TRBD2 matches 7 bases. Germline V gene data show CDR1 as SGHVS and CDR2 as FNYEAQ. This CDR3 is built from 16 residues. Unmatched junction bases numbered 10, after V lost 6 bases and J lost 1 base. CDR3 DNA sequence: TGTGCCAGCAGACCCCAAAGGGAGGGAGGCACAGATACGCAGTATTTT. Protein: CASRPQREGGTDTQYF.

The V gene is TRBV15, the J gene TRBJ2-6; D might be TRBD2 (6 bases). The V gene's germline CDR1 is LNHNV and CDR2 YYDKDF (reference sequence). Trimming removed 8 bases at V and 0 bases at J, with 23 bases between. The CDR3 consists of 19 residues. The CDR3 is CATQREREAPSSGANVLTF. The CDR3 bases are TGTGCCACCCAACGTGAGAGGGAGGCTCCGTCCTCTGGGGCCAACGTCCTGACTTTC.

This sequence joins TRBV14 and TRBJ2-2, with D hard to call. The ends were cut back, 3 bases at V and 4 bases at J, with 6 bases in the middle. The germline V gene encodes CDR1 SGHDN and CDR2 FVKESK. The CDR3 covers 13 residues. The CDR3 reads CASSHWRTGELFF. The CDR3 coding sequence is TGTGCCAGCAGCCACTGGCGCACCGGGGAGCTGTTTTTT.

This sequence joins TRBV4-1 and TRBJ2-7; D may be TRBD1 (7 bases). This CDR3 has 17 residues. Germline CDR1 reads MGHRA; CDR2 reads YSYEKL. V shed 2 bases and J shed 1 base, with 18 bases lying between them. The CDR3 DNA sequence: TGCGCCAGCAGCCAAATAACGCGGGACAGAAAATCCTACGAGCAGTACTTC. This sequence encodes CASSQITRDRKSYEQYF.

The rearrangement uses TRBV9 and TRBJ2-3; 8 bases map to TRBD2. CDR3 length: 14 residues. Germline assignment: CDR1 SGDLS and CDR2 YYNGEE. Germline trimming cut 3 bases from V and 6 bases from J; bases unmatched to any gene: 6. CDR3 loop: CASSEGLVLDTQYF. For the CDR3, the DNA is TGTGCCAGCAGCGAGGGACTAGTTCTCGATACGCAGTATTTT.

The rearrangement links TRBV6-5 to TRBJ2-1, with 12 bases aligning to TRBD2. Trimming at V came to 4 bases and at J to 8 bases, leaving 9 bases not matched to a gene. The germline gives CDR1 MNHEY, CDR2 SVGAGI. The CDR3 consists of 16 residues. The CDR3 protein is CASSWTSGNPRDEQFF. The CDR3 DNA is TGTGCCAGCAGTTGGACTAGCGGGAACCCTAGGGATGAGCAGTTCTTC.

The chain couples TRBV4-1 to TRBJ1-5; 10 bases align to TRBD1. The trim removed 0 bases at V and 2 bases at J, leaving 7 bases unmatched. Per the germline V gene, CDR1 is MGHRA and CDR2 is YSYEKL. The CDR3 loop spans 18 amino acids. This chain's CDR3 is CASSQDWTGGIGNQPQHF. The CDR3 coding sequence is TGCGCCAGCAGCCAAGATTGGACAGGGGGGATCGGCAATCAGCCCCAGCATTTT.

Turning to this clone: The identical CDR3 is also encoded by other nucleotide sequences in the sample. The chain combines TRBV5-1 with TRBJ2-7, with 7 bases identical to TRBD2. This CDR3 spans 13 amino acids. From germline, CDR1 is SGHRS and CDR2 YFSETQ. The V segment lost 1 base and the J segment 4 bases; nucleotides outside the gene matches: 2. The CDR3: CASSLYGGYEQYF. CDR3 in DNA: TGCGCCAGCAGCTTGTACGGGGGGTACGAGCAGTACTTC.

The chain links TRBV6-6 to TRBJ2-2, with TRBD1 as a possible D gene (6 bases). The CDR3 extends over 16 amino acids. Germline assignment: CDR1 MNHNY and CDR2 SVGAGI (reference sequence). V gave up 11 bases and J gave up 0 bases, with 19 bases separating them. CDR3: CAARGTGTPNTGELFF. CDR3 DNA sequence: TGTGCCGCGCGAGGAACCGGGACACCGAACACCGGGGAGCTGTTTTTT.

This chain links TRBV6-5 with TRBJ2-3; D not resolved. This CDR3 has 13 amino acids. Trimming took off 4 bases at V and 1 base at J, with 6 bases between the two ends. The V gene's germline CDR1 is MNHEY and CDR2 SVGAGI. The CDR3 DNA sequence: TGTGCCAGCAGTTCCACCCGCACAGATACGCAGTATTTT. Translation: CASSSTRTDTQYF.

The rearrangement joins TRBV11-2 to TRBJ2-1; the match to TRBD2 covers 9 bases. V gave up 4 bases and J gave up 3 bases; unmatched junction bases: 7. The germline V gene has CDR1 SGHAT and CDR2 FQNNGV. The CDR3 spans 16 residues. The CDR3 DNA sequence: TGTGCCAGCAGCTCCTTAGCGGGAGAAATCTACAATGAGCAGTTCTTC. Translating gives CASSSLAGEIYNEQFF.

This clone was seen just once. The V call is TRBV7-2, the J call TRBJ2-1; no firm D call. This CDR3 region has 13 residues. Between the trimmed V and J ends, which lost 2 bases and 9 bases, there was a span of 11 bases. Germline-derived CDR1 and CDR2 are SGHTA and FQGNSA. DNA for the CDR3: TGTGCCAGCAGCTTACTTCCAGCCAGTGAGCAGTTCTTC. Protein product: CASSLLPASEQFF.

This chain connects TRBV7-9 to TRBJ1-1; 8 nucleotides line up with TRBD1. Germline lookup yields CDR1 SEHNR and CDR2 FQNEAQ (reference sequence). The CDR3 spans 13 residues. J gave up 4 bases and V 5 bases, and 3 bases lay outside the gene matches. The CDR3 DNA sequence: TGTGCCAGCAGCGACAGGGGAGGCACTGAAGCTTTCTTT. Protein product: CASSDRGGTEAFF.

The J gene is TRBJ2-7, the V gene TRBV6-1; either TRBD1 or TRBD2 may fit D (5 bases each). Trimming took 3 bases from V and 1 from J, leaving 10 bases between them. The CDR3 totals 14 residues. Germline V lookup: CDR1 MNHNS, CDR2 SASEGT. The DNA for the CDR3 is TGTGCCAGCAGTGATGAGGGACGATCCTACGAGCAGTACTTC. It encodes CASSDEGRSYEQYF.

The chain combines TRBV30 with TRBJ1-2; 10 bases fit TRBD1. V lost 5 bases and J lost 8; bases outside the gene matches: 11. Germline CDR1 is GTSNPN and CDR2 is SVGIG (reference sequence). The CDR3 spans 14 residues. The CDR3 is CAWGPGQGLGGYTF. The DNA for the CDR3 is TGTGCCTGGGGACCGGGACAGGGGTTGGGCGGCTACACCTTC.

This chain joins TRBV19 and TRBJ1-5; D gene uncertain. The germline V gene has CDR1 LNHDA and CDR2 SQIVND (reference sequence). Trimming shortened V by 5 bases and J by 5 bases, and 13 bases separated the two germline ends. This CDR3 has 14 residues. The CDR3 sequence: CASSPQLIHQPQHF. The CDR3 nucleotides read TGTGCCAGTAGTCCACAGCTAATTCATCAGCCCCAGCATTTT. Filled out from reference TRBV19 and TRBJ1-5, the complete variable domain reads DGGITQSPKYLFRKEGQNVTLSCEQNLNHDAMYWYRQDPGQGLRLIYYSQIVNDFQKGDIAEGYSVSREKKESFPLTVTSAQKNPTAFYLCASSPQLIHQPQHFGDGTRLSIL.

The genes are TRBV11-2 and TRBJ1-2; D remains ambiguous. V was pared by 1 base and J by 2 bases, with 5 bases between. CDR3 length: 13 amino acids. Germline V lookup: CDR1 SGHAT, CDR2 FQNNGV. CDR3 residues: CASSLGPNYGYTF. The CDR3, as DNA: TGTGCCAGCAGCTTAGGCCCAAACTATGGCTACACCTTC.

This clone occurred a few times. The chain couples TRBV10-1 to TRBJ2-1; the match to TRBD2 covers 13 bases. CDR1 is WNHNN and CDR2 is SYGVQD in the germline V gene (reference sequence). This CDR3 contains 14 residues. The junction had 11 bases not matched to a gene; V was cut back by 6 bases and J by 15 bases. The CDR3 nucleotides read TGCGCCAGCAGGCGACTAGCGGGAGGCCAGGGGGCGTTCTTC. Amino acid sequence: CASRRLAGGQGAFF.

The chain couples TRBV28 to TRBJ2-7; D is unclear. Trimming took off 5 bases at V and 4 bases at J, with 18 bases between the two ends. This CDR3 contains 15 residues. Per germline, CDR1 MDHEN and CDR2 SYDVKM. In nucleotides, the CDR3 is TGTGCCAGCAGTCCCTTGGGCGAAATGGGGTACGAGCAGTACTTC. This sequence encodes CASSPLGEMGYEQYF.

The V and J genes are TRBV28 and TRBJ2-7; D unclear. Trimming cost V 1 base and J 0 bases, with 10 bases left between them. The germline gives CDR1 MDHEN, CDR2 SYDVKM. CDR3 length: 15 residues. CDR3 nucleotides: TGTGCCAGCAGTTTATCTCTTAAGAGCTCCTACGAGCAGTACTTC. Its translation: CASSLSLKSSYEQYF. Full variable domain (missing parts from reference TRBV28 and TRBJ2-7): DVKVTQSSRYLVKRTGEKVFLECVQDMDHENMFWYRQDPGLGLRLIYFSYDVKMKEKGDIPEGYSVSREKKERFSLILESASTNQTSMYLCASSLSLKSSYEQYFGPGTRLTVT.

The V and J genes are TRBV5-1 and TRBJ2-1; D may be TRBD2 (7 bases). Trimming cost V 4 bases and J 8 bases, with 25 bases left between them. Looked up from germline, CDR1 is SGHRS and CDR2 is YFSETQ. This CDR3 region has 17 residues. The CDR3 DNA sequence: TGCGCCAGCAGCCCCCTGGGGGCGGGAGTCAGGAGCGATGAGCAGTTCTTC. Protein: CASSPLGAGVRSDEQFF.

V gene TRBV28 combines with J gene TRBJ1-1, with a tentative D call TRBD1 (5 bases). The CDR3 runs to 14 residues. Trimming left V 2 bases short and J 8 bases short, with 15 bases between. CDR1 and CDR2 from the germline V gene are MDHEN and SYDVKM. The CDR3 nucleotides read TGTGCCAGCAGTTTACGGGGCACTTCCAGGGAAGCTTTCTTT. Translating gives CASSLRGTSREAFF.